Reported below is one T cell receptor (beta chain). The data belong to a study of shared clonotypes between healthy human individuals. Across the study: Donor composition was a couple of women and three men, aged 18 to 49.

There are 16 residues in the CDR3. Trimming pared 1 base from V and 0 bases from J, leaving 11 bases between. The germline V gene encodes CDR1 SGHTA and CDR2 FQGNSA. The table came from immunoSEQ multiplex PCR; TCRdb's copy has only in-frame clones and leaves some out. Among 400,000 to 550,000 clones, 65% to 80% were seen once, and the ten largest hold 9.5% to 15%. This chain connects TRBV7-2 to TRBJ2-3; D is perhaps TRBD1 or TRBD2 (6 bases each). This clonotype originated in a woman aged 35 to 49 in good health. Some clones in this sample may be carry-over from other donors' samples. Sequencing used PBMCs. The CDR3 DNA reads TGTGCCAGCAGCTTAGTGGGGGGCCCCAGCACAGATACGCAGTATTTT. The encoded protein is CASSLVGGPSTDTQYF.